This is a list of T cell receptor beta chains from one sample in a study of Ad26.COV2.S vaccination and SARS-CoV-2 variants. Data came from immunoSEQ multiplex PCR; TCRdb stores just in-frame clones and leaves some out. The sample contains over 85,000 clones, over 70% of which appear only once. This sample comprised peripheral blood, obtained after recovery from COVID-19. The receptors shown here come from a human donor who had recovered from COVID-19. Both conserved end residues are part of each CDR3. The D gene is left open where the match is weak. Not all rows give a size; the values are once, few, many and, for expanded clones, a class.

TRBD2	.	TRBJ2-7	TRBV5-4	CASSALAGGIYEQYF	TGTGCCAGCAGCGCCTTGGCGGGGGGGATTTACGAGCAGTACTTC
TRBD2	.	TRBJ2-3	TRBV7-3	CASSSLAGDTQYF	TGTGCCAGCAGCTCGCTAGCGGGGGATACGCAGTATTTT
TRBD1	.	TRBJ1-6	TRBV12-5	CASGSGQINSPLHF	TGTGCTAGTGGTTCGGGACAGATCAATTCACCCCTCCACTTT
.	few	TRBJ2-3	TRBV14	CASSQATVDTQYF	TGTGCCAGCAGCCAGGCCACGGTGGATACGCAGTATTTT
.	.	TRBJ2-7	TRBV9	CASSVAWPSSYEQYF	TGTGCCAGCAGCGTCGCATGGCCTAGCTCCTACGAGCAGTACTTC
.	once	TRBJ2-3	TRBV7-9	CASRPQSGDTQYF	TGTGCCAGCAGACCCCAATCGGGAGATACGCAGTATTTT
.	.	TRBJ2-6	TRBV27	CASSLSAQRGVPGANVLTF	TGTGCCAGCAGTTTATCCGCGCAGAGGGGGGTCCCTGGGGCCAACGTCCTGACTTTC
TRBD1	.	TRBJ1-6	TRBV11-3	CASSWDRGGNSPLHF	TGTGCCAGCAGCTGGGACAGGGGGGGAAATTCACCCCTCCACTTT
.	.	TRBJ1-6	TRBV3-1/TRBV3-2	CASSQAGTRYNSPLHF	TGTGCCAGCAGCCAAGCCGGGACACGGTATAATTCACCCCTCCACTTT
TRBD1	.	TRBJ2-7	TRBV28	CASSSLGQATYF	TGTGCCAGCAGTTCCCTCGGACAGGCTACTTACTTC
.	.	TRBJ2-7	TRBV28	CASRTTGISGSYEQYF	TGTGCCAGCAGGACCACTGGTATATCCGGCTCCTACGAGCAGTACTTC
TRBD1	few	TRBJ1-1	TRBV27	CASSPRGGGDTEAFF	TGTGCCAGCAGTCCCCGCGGAGGGGGCGACACTGAAGCTTTCTTT
.	once	TRBJ2-7	TRBV6-5	CASSFAVQHYEQYF	TGTGCCAGCAGTTTCGCAGTACAGCACTACGAGCAGTACTTC